The rows below give T cell receptor beta chains drawn from one sample of a study of blood T cell repertoires in COVID-19. The method was immunoSEQ multiplex PCR; TCRdb's version includes in-frame clones alone and lacks a portion of them. The sample holds around 120,000 clones, approximately 80% seen once. The source material was peripheral blood. These receptors were taken from a man between 40 and 49 years old with active or convalescent COVID-19. Each CDR3 is given with its conserved first and last residue. D genes are given only for firm matches.

V,J,D,CDR3
TRBV5-6,TRBJ2-1,TRBD1,CASSLIGTGFYNEQFF
TRBV7-2,TRBJ2-7,TRBD1,CASSLMGTGLEQYF
TRBV27,TRBJ1-2,-,CASSFSGFGSDYGYTF
TRBV6-2/TRBV6-3,TRBJ1-2,TRBD1,CASSYPTGRDYGYTF
TRBV6-1,TRBJ2-1,-,CASSDRQGRVGEQFF
TRBV6-4,TRBJ1-4,-,CASSEGGINEKLFF
TRBV10-3,TRBJ2-1,TRBD1,CAISQPTGSGEQFF
TRBV4-1,TRBJ2-2,TRBD1,CASSPDRVGELFF
TRBV10-3,TRBJ1-2,-,CAISGDNYGYTF
TRBV4-3,TRBJ2-1,-,CASSQEGGGYPDNEQFF
TRBV9,TRBJ2-2,-,CASSVLQGFTGELFF
TRBV2,TRBJ1-5,-,CASRPTGGQPQHF
TRBV12-5,TRBJ2-2,-,CASGFPKGINTGELFF
TRBV24-1,TRBJ2-5,-,CATSEGRGERETQYF
TRBV3-1/TRBV3-2,TRBJ1-1,-,CASSQEAGMNTEAFF
TRBV5-5,TRBJ2-2,TRBD1,CASSFYRGADTGELFF
TRBV27,TRBJ1-4,TRBD1,CASSLIGTGVEKLFF
TRBV3-1/TRBV3-2,TRBJ1-2,TRBD1,CASSQGDRANGYTF
TRBV18,TRBJ1-4,TRBD1,CASSIDRGGEKLFF
TRBV5-4,TRBJ2-1,TRBD2,CAMTSGVNEQFF
TRBV7-3,TRBJ1-6,-,CASSLTTGSPLHF
TRBV12-3/TRBV12-4,TRBJ1-1,-,CASNQGRNTEAFF
TRBV27,TRBJ1-1,-,CASSPLEQYGEAFF
TRBV7-3,TRBJ1-1,-,CASSQQENTEAFF
TRBV7-2,TRBJ2-7,-,CASSLGLAYEQYF
TRBV30,TRBJ2-2,TRBD2,CAWSAFAGVHAGELFF
TRBV3-1/TRBV3-2,TRBJ1-2,TRBD1,CASSQDVPGQGYGYTF
TRBV6-5,TRBJ2-3,-,CASRKTSTDTQYF
TRBV29-1,TRBJ2-7,-,CSVDGGYEQYF
TRBV6-5,TRBJ1-2,TRBD1,CASRGGDRGLYGYTF
TRBV5-1,TRBJ1-5,-,CASSLDSQPQHF
TRBV10-3,TRBJ2-7,TRBD2,CAIRPPGGSYEQYF
TRBV5-1,TRBJ2-5,TRBD2,CASSLPSGDQETQYF
TRBV15,TRBJ2-1,TRBD2,CATSRELAGGPMRDEQFF
TRBV9,TRBJ2-7,TRBD2,CASSGSGGLSYEQYF
TRBV12-5,TRBJ2-5,TRBD1,CASGPLTGIQYF
TRBV7-2,TRBJ1-3,-,CASSPYTGNTIYF
TRBV7-6,TRBJ2-4,-,CASSFTLHCPRARMFDIQYF
TRBV3-1/TRBV3-2,TRBJ2-4,-,CASSQRWDIQNIQYF
TRBV7-2,TRBJ2-7,-,CASSLGLAARTYEQYF
TRBV6-5,TRBJ2-5,TRBD2,CASRTSGQETQYF
TRBV5-6,TRBJ1-1,-,CASSLVGDLPFF
TRBV6-5,TRBJ2-7,TRBD1,CASSPWGQGYEQYF
TRBV5-1,TRBJ2-5,TRBD1,CASSLASTGKETQYF
TRBV11-1,TRBJ2-5,-,CASSPPRKTQYF
TRBV5-4,TRBJ2-3,-,CASSLDVAETDTQYF
TRBV3-1/TRBV3-2,TRBJ2-3,TRBD2,CASSQDTGSGGATRTQYF
TRBV9,TRBJ1-3,-,CASSPLVGNTIYF
TRBV9,TRBJ2-2,TRBD2,CASSISGGAVTGELFF